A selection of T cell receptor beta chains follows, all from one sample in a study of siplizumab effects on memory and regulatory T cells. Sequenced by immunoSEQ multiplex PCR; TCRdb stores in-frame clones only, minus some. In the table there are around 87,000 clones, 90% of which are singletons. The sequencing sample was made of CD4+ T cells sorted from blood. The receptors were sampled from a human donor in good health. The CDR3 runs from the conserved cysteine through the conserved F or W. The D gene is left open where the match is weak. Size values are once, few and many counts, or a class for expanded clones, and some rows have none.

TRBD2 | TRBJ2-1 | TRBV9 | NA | TGTGCCAGCAGCGTAGGGGTCGGACTAGCGGGAGACTCCTACAATGAGCAGTTCTTC | CASSVGVGLAGDSYNEQFF
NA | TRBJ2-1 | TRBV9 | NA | TGTGCCAGCAGCGTAGGAGGATCCTACAATGAGCAGTTCTTC | CASSVGGSYNEQFF
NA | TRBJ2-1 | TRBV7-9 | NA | TGTGCCAGCAGCTTGCAGGGGTCCTACAATGAGCAGTTCTTC | CASSLQGSYNEQFF
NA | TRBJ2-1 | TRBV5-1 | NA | TGCGCCAGCAGCTTGGCATATCAGGGCTTCTCCTACAATGAGCAGTTCTTC | CASSLAYQGFSYNEQFF
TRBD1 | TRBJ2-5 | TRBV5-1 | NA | TGCGCCAGCAGCTGGGGCAGAGGGGGCATGAGAGAGACCCAGTACTTC | CASSWGRGGMRETQYF
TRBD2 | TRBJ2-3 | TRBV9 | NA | TGTGCCAGCAGCGTCTTAGCGGGAGGGGGAGATACGCAGTATTTT | CASSVLAGGGDTQYF
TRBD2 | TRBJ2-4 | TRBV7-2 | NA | TGTGCCAGCAGCAATAGACTAGCGACCAAAAACATTCAGTACTTC | CASSNRLATKNIQYF
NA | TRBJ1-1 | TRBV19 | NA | TGTGCCAGTAGTATTAAAACTATGAACACTGAAGCTTTCTTT | CASSIKTMNTEAFF
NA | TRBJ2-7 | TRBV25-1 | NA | TGTGCCAGCCGAGAAATCGGGAGCCGCGGAGAGCAGTACTTC | CASREIGSRGEQYF
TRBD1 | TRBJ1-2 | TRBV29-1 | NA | TGCAGCGTTGGAACAGGGGCAAACTACTATGGCTACACCTTC | CSVGTGANYYGYTF
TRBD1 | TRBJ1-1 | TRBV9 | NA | TGTGCCAGCAGCTTTCAACCGGGACAGGAAGCTTTCTTT | CASSFQPGQEAFF
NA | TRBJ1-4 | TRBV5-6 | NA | TGTGCCAGCAGCTTTCAGGGGTTAAATGAAAAACTGTTTTTT | CASSFQGLNEKLFF
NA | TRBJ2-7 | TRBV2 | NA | TGTGCCACGCGGGACGGCTACGAGCAGTACTTC | CATRDGYEQYF
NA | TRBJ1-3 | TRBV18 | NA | TGTGCCAGCTCACCACCTGACAAATTCTCTGGAAACACCATATATTTT | CASSPPDKFSGNTIYF
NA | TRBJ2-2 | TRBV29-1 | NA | TGCAGCGCAACTAACACCGGGGAGCTGTTTTTT | CSATNTGELFF
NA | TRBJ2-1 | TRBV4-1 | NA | TGCGCCAGCAGCCCCGCCGACCGCAATGAGCAGTTCTTC | CASSPADRNEQFF
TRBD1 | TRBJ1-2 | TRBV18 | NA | TGTGCCAGCTCACCACGCCCGGGACAGACTAGTTTTGGCTACACCTTC | CASSPRPGQTSFGYTF
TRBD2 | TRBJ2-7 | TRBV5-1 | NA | TGCGCCAGCAGCTTGGCGGCTAGCGGGGTTTACGAGCAGTACTTC | CASSLAASGVYEQYF
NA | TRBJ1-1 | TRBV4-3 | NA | TGCGCCAGCAGCCACCAGGGGCGGACTGAAGCTTTCTTT | CASSHQGRTEAFF
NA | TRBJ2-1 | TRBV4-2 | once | TGTGCCAGCAGCCAAGATCTATGGACCTACAATGAGCAGTTCTTC | CASSQDLWTYNEQFF
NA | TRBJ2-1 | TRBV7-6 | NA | TGTGCCAGCAGCGTCAAATACGATGAGCAGTTCTTC | CASSVKYDEQFF
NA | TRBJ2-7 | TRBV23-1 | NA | TGCGCCAGCAGTCAATCGGGTTTTGGGCGAGAAGGAGGGCAGTACTTC | CASSQSGFGREGGQYF
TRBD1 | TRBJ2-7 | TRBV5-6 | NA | TGTGCCAGCAGCTTGGTAGGTCGGGACAGGGAAGCCTACGAGCAGTACTTC | CASSLVGRDREAYEQYF
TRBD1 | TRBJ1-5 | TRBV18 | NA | TGTGCCAGCTCACCACCTATACCAGGGGGGCAGCCCCAGCATTTT | CASSPPIPGGQPQHF
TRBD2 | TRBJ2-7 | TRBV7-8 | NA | TGTGCCAGCAGCCGTCCGGGGGGGTACGAGCAGTACTTC | CASSRPGGYEQYF
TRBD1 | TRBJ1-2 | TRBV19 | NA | TGTGCCAGTAAGAGACAGGGACGTTCTTCCAACTATGGCTACACCTTC | CASKRQGRSSNYGYTF
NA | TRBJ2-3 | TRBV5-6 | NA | TGTGCCAGCAGCCTGGGACCCTACTCTGGAGATACGCAGTATTTT | CASSLGPYSGDTQYF
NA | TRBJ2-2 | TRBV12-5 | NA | TGTGCTAGTGCCTCCCGAGACAGGCCTTTGGCCGGGGAGCTGTTTTTT | CASASRDRPLAGELFF
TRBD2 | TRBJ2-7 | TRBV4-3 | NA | TGCGCCAGCAGCCAAGGACTAGCGGGAGGGTACGAGCAGTACTTC | CASSQGLAGGYEQYF
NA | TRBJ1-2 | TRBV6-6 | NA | TGTGCCAGCAGGGACGGAAACCTCTATGGCTACACCTTC | CASRDGNLYGYTF
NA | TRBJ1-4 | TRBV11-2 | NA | TGTGCCAGCAGCGCCTTAGGGGGTGCAACTAATGAAAAACTGTTTTTT | CASSALGGATNEKLFF
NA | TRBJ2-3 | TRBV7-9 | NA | TGTGCCAGCAGCCCGACTTCAGATACGCAGTATTTT | CASSPTSDTQYF
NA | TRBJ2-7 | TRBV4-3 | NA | TGCGCCAGCAGCCAAGATTTTTTGGGGTTTACCGAGCAGTACTTC | CASSQDFLGFTEQYF
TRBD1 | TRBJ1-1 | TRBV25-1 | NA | TGTGCCAGCGGTAACAGGGGCATTCAGCACACTGAAGCTTTCTTT | CASGNRGIQHTEAFF
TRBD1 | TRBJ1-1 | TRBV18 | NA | TGTGCCAGCTCACCCCGGGACAGGGAACAAGGTGAAGCTTTCTTT | CASSPRDREQGEAFF
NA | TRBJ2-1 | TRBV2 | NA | TGTGCCAGCAGTGCGGGACCCCCTTCGGGGGACAATGAGCAGTTCTTC | CASSAGPPSGDNEQFF